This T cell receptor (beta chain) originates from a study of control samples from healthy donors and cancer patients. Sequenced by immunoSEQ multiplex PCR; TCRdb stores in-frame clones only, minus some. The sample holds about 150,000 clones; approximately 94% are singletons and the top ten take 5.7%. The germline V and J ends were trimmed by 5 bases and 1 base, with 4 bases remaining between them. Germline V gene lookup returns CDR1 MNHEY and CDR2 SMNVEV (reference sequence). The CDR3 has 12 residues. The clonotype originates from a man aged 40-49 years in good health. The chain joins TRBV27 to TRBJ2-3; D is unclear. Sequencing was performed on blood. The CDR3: CASSQGTDTQYF. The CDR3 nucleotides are TGTGCCAGCAGTCAAGGCACAGATACGCAGTATTTT.